Following are 32 T cell receptor beta chains from one sample sequenced in a study of T cells in localized non-small cell lung cancer. Data came from immunoSEQ multiplex PCR; TCRdb stores just in-frame clones and leaves some out. The sample shows under 50,000 clones, 86% of them seen only once. Here the sequenced sample was PBMCs, taken before any cancer treatment. The receptors originated from a man between 35 and 75 years old with stage II lung adenocarcinoma.

V gene TRBV7-3 combines with J gene TRBJ1-2; D is undetermined. Germline-derived CDR1 and CDR2 are SGHTA and FQGTGA. Trimming cost V 8 bases and J 6 bases, with 7 bases left between them. The CDR3 contains 10 residues. The CDR3 loop is CASHQNGYTF. The CDR3 coding sequence is TGTGCCAGCCACCAGAATGGCTACACCTTC.

A note on this clone: This likely stems from a read error, as it lies one base from a far larger clone. The chain combines TRBV9 with TRBJ2-3, with 11 positions matching TRBD2. The CDR3 has 14 amino acids. The germline CDR1 and CDR2 sequences are SGDLS and YYNGEE. Trimming cost V 4 bases and J 4 bases; bases outside gene matches: 2. The DNA of the CDR3 is TGTGCCAGCAGCCTGACTAGCGGGGCAGATACGCAGTATTTT. Its translation is CASSLTSGADTQYF.

The J gene is TRBJ1-5, the V gene TRBV18; 7 bases are shared with TRBD1. The junction had 3 bases not matched to a gene; V was cut back by 4 bases and J by 0 bases. The germline V gene has CDR1 KGHSH and CDR2 LQKENI. The CDR3 sequence is 15 residues long. This CDR3 reads CASSLNRGSNQPQHF. The CDR3 DNA reads as TGTGCCAGCTCACTGAACAGGGGTAGCAATCAGCCCCAGCATTTT.

V usage is TRBV19 and J usage is TRBJ2-3, with D possibly matching TRBD2 (5 bases). With 0 bases removed from V and 4 bases from J, the gap between germline ends came to 14 bases. This CDR3 has 16 amino acids. Germline V lookup: CDR1 LNHDA, CDR2 SQIVND (reference sequence). The CDR3 region is CASSIDPLVTADTQYF. The CDR3 nucleotides are TGTGCCAGTAGTATAGATCCACTAGTCACCGCAGATACGCAGTATTTT.

The V and J genes are TRBV12-5 and TRBJ2-7, with 10 bases lining up with TRBD1. Trimming removed 2 bases from V and 12 bases from J; junction bases left unmatched: 7. The CDR3 has 13 residues. The germline V gene encodes CDR1 LGHNT and CDR2 FRNRAP. The CDR3 is CASGLSGTGEGYV. CDR3 coding DNA: TGTGCTAGTGGTTTGTCTGGGACAGGGGAAGGGTACGTC.

The rearrangement links TRBV6-4 to TRBJ1-4; weak D call: TRBD1 (6 bases). This CDR3 is built from 14 residues. The V end lost 5 bases, the J end lost 8 bases, and 15 bases lay between the germline ends. Germline V gene lookup returns CDR1 MRHNA and CDR2 SNTAGT. CDR3 region: CASSYRARKEKLFF. The CDR3 DNA sequence: TGTGCCAGCAGTTACAGGGCTCGGAAGGAAAAACTGTTTTTT.

This chain joins TRBV30 and TRBJ1-2; a possible D gene is TRBD1 (6 bases). Germline V gene lookup returns CDR1 GTSNPN and CDR2 SVGIG (reference sequence). The CDR3 totals 16 residues. With 0 bases removed from V and 8 bases from J, the gap between germline ends came to 22 bases. The CDR3 loop reads CAWSVKRTQGRRGYTF. The CDR3 nucleotides read TGTGCCTGGAGTGTAAAACGCACTCAGGGGCGGAGGGGCTACACCTTC.

The chain recombines TRBV29-1 with TRBJ2-1; the D gene is possibly TRBD1 (6 bases). V was trimmed by 0 bases and J by 10 bases, leaving 13 bases between them. Germline values: CDR1 SQVTM, CDR2 ANQGSEA. The CDR3 runs to 13 residues. The CDR3 DNA reads TGCAGCGTTGAAGACAATATCGGACAGGAGCAGTTCTTC. Protein sequence: CSVEDNIGQEQFF.

This sequence joins TRBV6-1 and TRBJ1-5, with a possible D match to TRBD1 (5 bases). This CDR3 comprises 14 residues. Trimming took 5 bases from V and 2 from J, leaving 10 bases between them. CDR1 is MNHNS and CDR2 is SASEGT in the germline V gene. CDR3 in DNA: TGTGCCAGCAGTCTACAGGTAGGCAATCAGCCCCAGCATTTT. Its protein product is CASSLQVGNQPQHF.

This chain's CDR3 is CASSLQGSGTEAFF. The CDR3 DNA follows: TGTGCCAGCAGTCTACAGGGATCGGGCACTGAAGCTTTCTTT. The chain joins TRBV6-6 to TRBJ1-1, with D perhaps TRBD1 (6 bases). Germline CDR1 and CDR2: MNHNY and SVGAGI (reference sequence). V was shortened by 5 bases and J by 4 bases, with 14 bases between the two germline ends. CDR3 length: 14 amino acids.

V and J are TRBV29-1 and TRBJ1-2; D gene ambiguous. The V end was cut by 3 bases, the J end by 8 bases, with 7 bases between. The CDR3 is made up of 10 amino acids. Per germline, CDR1 SQVTM and CDR2 ANQGSEA. The CDR3 DNA reads TGCAGCGTTGAGGAGCAAGGCTACACCTTC. Translated, it gives CSVEEQGYTF.

The rearrangement uses TRBV5-1 and TRBJ2-5; 11 bases map to TRBD1. Per the germline V gene, CDR1 is SGHRS and CDR2 is YFSETQ. V was clipped by 2 bases and J by 9 bases; unmatched bases: 3. The CDR3 contains 13 residues. This CDR3 reads CASSLGGQGAQYF. As DNA, the CDR3 is TGCGCCAGCAGCTTAGGGGGACAGGGGGCCCAGTACTTC.

The chain employs TRBV5-1 and TRBJ2-5; D might be TRBD2 (5 bases). The V and J ends lost 4 bases and 7 bases respectively, with 14 bases between them. The CDR3 contains 13 residues. The V gene's germline CDR1 is SGHRS and CDR2 YFSETQ. DNA for the CDR3: TGCGCCAGCAGCAATGTTCTACGGGGGACCCAGTACTTC. This gives the protein CASSNVLRGTQYF.

This chain uses TRBV5-4 with TRBJ1-2; weak D call: TRBD1 (6 bases). Germline V gene data show CDR1 as SGHNT and CDR2 as YYREEE (reference sequence). Between the trimmed V and J ends, which lost 3 bases and 2 bases, there was a span of 8 bases. The CDR3 contains 13 residues. The CDR3 region has the DNA TGTGCCAGCAGCTGGGACACAAACTATGGCTACACCTTC. It is translated as CASSWDTNYGYTF.

The gene calls are TRBV6-5 and TRBJ2-2; no definite D call. With 6 bases removed from V and 5 bases from J, the gap between germline ends came to 4 bases. This CDR3 comprises 11 residues. CDR1 and CDR2 from the germline V gene are MNHEY and SVGAGI. The CDR3 loop is CASSGTGELFF. In nucleotides, the CDR3 is TGTGCCAGCAGCGGAACCGGGGAGCTGTTTTTT.

The rearrangement joins TRBV14 to TRBJ1-6; 9 bases line up with TRBD1. The CDR3 spans 16 residues. Unmatched junction bases numbered 6, after V lost 2 bases and J lost 7 bases. CDR1 and CDR2 from the germline V gene are SGHDN and FVKESK. In DNA, the CDR3 is TGTGCCAGCAGCCAATATTTGGGACAGGGAAATTCACCCCTCCACTTT. Translated, it gives CASSQYLGQGNSPLHF.

Here the CDR3 DNA reads TGTGCCAGCAGTTACGGGGGGTCTGGAAACACCATATATTTT. It yields the protein CASSYGGSGNTIYF. The V call is TRBV2, the J call TRBJ1-3; possibly TRBD1 for D (5 bases). The V end was cut by 5 bases, the J end by 1 base, with 9 bases between. The CDR3 consists of 14 residues. Germline loops: CDR1 SNHLY, CDR2 FYNNEI.

The chain has TRBV30 and TRBJ2-1, with a weak D call TRBD2 (5 bases). CDR1 and CDR2 (germline): GTSNPN, SVGIG (reference sequence). The CDR3 runs 14 residues. V gave up 4 bases and J gave up 0 bases, with 10 bases separating them. CDR3 protein: CAWNLGSSYNEQFF. The CDR3 nucleotides are TGTGCCTGGAATTTGGGGAGCTCCTACAATGAGCAGTTCTTC.

The chain has TRBV28 and TRBJ1-6; possible D gene TRBD1, 5 bases. Germline CDR1 reads MDHEN; CDR2 reads SYDVKM. The CDR3 runs to 15 residues. The V gene lost 6 bases and the J gene lost 5 bases, with 14 bases spanning the gap. The CDR3 DNA reads TGTGCCAGCAGACGGGACGGAGCGAATAATTCACCCCTCCACTTT. Amino acids: CASRRDGANNSPLHF.

The rearrangement joins TRBV9 to TRBJ2-3, with D tentatively TRBD2 (5 bases). The germline V gene has CDR1 SGDLS and CDR2 YYNGEE. The CDR3 spans 14 residues. V was trimmed by 7 bases and J by 1 base, leaving 13 bases between them. The DNA for the CDR3 is TGTGCCAGCTCACTTGGACTCCGCACAGATACGCAGTATTTT. Its translation: CASSLGLRTDTQYF.

This chain joins TRBV6-1 and TRBJ1-1; D not certain. CDR1 is MNHNS, CDR2 SASEGT, per germline. The V end was cut by 8 bases, the J end by 5 bases, with 15 bases between. This CDR3 is built from 13 residues. The CDR3: CASGQGRGTEAFF. The CDR3 bases are TGTGCCAGCGGCCAAGGGCGCGGGACTGAAGCTTTCTTT.

The chain carries TRBV19 and TRBJ1-1; D call uncertain. The CDR3 loop spans 13 amino acids. Germline V gene data show CDR1 as LNHDA and CDR2 as SQIVND (reference sequence). Trimming left V 10 bases short and J 2 bases short, with 14 bases between. CDR3 residues: CATTRSGNTEAFF. The CDR3 bases are TGTGCCACCACCAGGTCGGGAAACACTGAAGCTTTCTTT.

CDR3 loop: CASRADRETNEKLFF. The CDR3 DNA reads as TGTGCCAGCAGGGCCGACAGAGAAACTAATGAAAAACTGTTTTTT. This chain links TRBV2 with TRBJ1-4; TRBD1 might be the D (5 bases). The CDR3 has 15 amino acids. Per germline, CDR1 SNHLY and CDR2 FYNNEI. The ends were cut back, 6 bases at V and 1 base at J, with 12 bases in the middle.

The chain uses TRBV5-6 and TRBJ2-3; D remains ambiguous. CDR1 is SGHDT and CDR2 is YYEEEE in the germline V gene. CDR3 length: 12 amino acids. Trimming removed 4 bases at V and 6 bases at J, with 9 bases between. The CDR3 here is CASSALRDTQYF. DNA for the CDR3: TGTGCCAGCAGCGCCCTGAGGGATACGCAGTATTTT.

The chain joins TRBV10-3 to TRBJ2-1; 8 bases are a match to TRBD2. Germline V CDR1 and CDR2: ENHRY, SYGVKD. The CDR3 spans 17 residues. V was clipped by 0 bases and J by 8 bases; unmatched bases: 12. In DNA form, the CDR3 reads TGTGCCATCAGTGAGTCTCGGGTAGCGGGGTCCCTGGATGAGCAGTTCTTC. As protein: CAISESRVAGSLDEQFF.

The chain is built from TRBV2 and TRBJ1-1; D not resolved. This CDR3 is 14 amino acids long. CDR1 and CDR2 (germline): SNHLY, FYNNEI. With 8 bases removed from V and 1 base from J, the gap between germline ends came to 14 bases. CDR3 residues: CASYEYTQNTEAFF. The CDR3, as DNA: TGTGCCAGCTACGAGTACACCCAGAACACTGAAGCTTTCTTT. Complete variable domain (other parts from reference TRBV2 and TRBJ1-1): EPEVTQTPSHQVTQMGQEVILRCVPISNHLYFYWYRQILGQKVEFLVSFYNNEISEKSEIFDDQFSVERPDGSNFTLKIRSTKLEDSAMYFCASYEYTQNTEAFFGQGTRLTVV.

This CDR3 reads CASSPEANQPQHF. The CDR3 nucleotides read TGTGCCAGCTCACCTGAGGCCAATCAGCCCCAGCATTTT. The V and J genes are TRBV18 and TRBJ1-5, with unresolved D. Germline lookup yields CDR1 KGHSH and CDR2 LQKENI. The CDR3 contains 13 residues. V shed 3 bases and J shed 3 bases, with 6 bases lying between them.

This clone was seen just once. This rearrangement joins TRBV19 to TRBJ1-4; no clear D gene. The CDR3 is 13 amino acids. V was clipped by 8 bases and J by 4 bases, with 11 bases between them. Germline CDR1 LNHDA, CDR2 SQIVND (reference sequence). CDR3 sequence (DNA): TGTGCCAGTGGGGAGTGGATTAATGAAAAACTGTTTTTT. The encoded protein is CASGEWINEKLFF.

The CDR3 bases are TGTGCCAGCAGTGGGACAGTAGAGACCCAGTACTTC. This codes for CASSGTVETQYF. The V and J genes are TRBV2 and TRBJ2-5; tentative D call: TRBD1 (6 bases). Germline V CDR1 and CDR2: SNHLY, FYNNEI. Trimming stripped 4 bases from V and 4 bases from J, with 7 bases between. This CDR3 contains 12 residues.

The genes are TRBV7-2 and TRBJ2-3; the D gene is possibly TRBD2 (5 bases). The CDR3 consists of 14 residues. V was trimmed by 2 bases and J by 2 bases, leaving 8 bases between them. CDR1 is SGHTA and CDR2 is FQGNSA in the germline V gene. Written as DNA, the CDR3 is TGTGCCAGCAGCTTAAACGGGAACACAGATACGCAGTATTTT. It specifies CASSLNGNTDTQYF.

With regard to this clone: Mismatch with germline at one junction end may stem from a read error. This chain uses TRBV6-1 with TRBJ2-7; possibly TRBD1 or TRBD2 for D (5 bases each). CDR1 is MNHNS and CDR2 is SASEGT in the germline V gene. CDR3 length: 16 residues. This CDR3 reads CAISDSPRGPSYEQYF. The CDR3 DNA follows: TGTGCCATCAGTGACAGCCCACGGGGTCCCTCCTACGAGCAGTACTTC.

V gene TRBV9 combines with J gene TRBJ2-1, with 9 bases aligning to TRBD1. Germline CDR1 is SGDLS and CDR2 is YYNGEE. CDR3 length: 15 amino acids. J gave up 8 bases and V 0 bases, and 6 bases lay outside the gene matches. The CDR3 coding sequence is TGTGCCAGCAGCGTAGGCGGGACAGGGATAGATGAGCAGTTCTTC. This sequence encodes CASSVGGTGIDEQFF.